Listed here are 17 T cell receptor beta chains from one sample, sequenced in a study of shared T cell receptors in the human thymus (dated by TCRdb to 2020 to 2022). The library was made by the immunoSEQ multiplex PCR assay. The immuneACCESS repertoire file appears here via TCRdb, limited to in-frame rearrangements. These files lack a portion of the clones; in checked studies, under half of the deficit traces to unresolved V genes, and the cause of the others is not known. The sample table lists around 730,000 clones, approximately 83% of them with a count of one. Roughly 0.01% of the sample lies in the top ten. These data were likewise used in another study, on human thymus T cells.

The specimen was thymocytes. These receptors all come from a girl in the first two years of life with a congenital heart defect. Donor details come from another sample of the same person, matched by shared clones.

The chain recombines TRBV5-1 with TRBJ2-1; D unclear. Germline V lookup: CDR1 SGHRS, CDR2 YFSETQ. The CDR3 has 13 amino acids. V was clipped by 2 bases and J by 6 bases, with 9 bases between them. CDR3 amino acids: CASSFSQFNEQFF. DNA for the CDR3: TGCGCCAGCAGCTTCAGTCAGTTCAATGAGCAGTTCTTC.

V is TRBV5-4 and J is TRBJ2-5; 7 bases are a match to TRBD1. Losses at the gene ends were 3 bases for V and 5 bases for J; bases not matched to a gene: 10. The germline V gene encodes CDR1 SGHNT and CDR2 YYREEE (reference sequence). The CDR3 sequence is 15 residues long. The CDR3 DNA sequence: TGTGCCAGCAGCTATAACCACAGGGGTAGGGAGACCCAGTACTTC. Its translation is CASSYNHRGRETQYF.

The chain joins TRBV27 to TRBJ1-2, with 9 positions matching TRBD1. CDR1 is MNHEY, CDR2 SMNVEV, per germline (reference sequence). The CDR3 extends over 13 amino acids. The V gene end was trimmed by 7 bases and the J gene end by 8 bases; junction bases not matched to a gene: 8. The CDR3 here is CASKQGAVGGYTF. CDR3 in DNA: TGTGCCAGCAAACAGGGGGCGGTGGGAGGCTACACCTTC.

Worth noting for this clone: The germline gene is not matched at one end of the junction; a read error may be the cause. The chain carries TRBV9 and TRBJ2-1; 12 nucleotides match TRBD2. Germline values: CDR1 SGDLS, CDR2 YYNGEE. This CDR3 is 19 amino acids long. The CDR3 DNA sequence: TGTACCAGCAGCCCAAAAGGACTAGCGGGGCCGGACTCCTACAATGAGCAGTTCTTC. Translation gives CTSSPKGLAGPDSYNEQFF.

This clone was seen just once. The chain employs TRBV5-4 and TRBJ2-2; 9 positions match TRBD1. The CDR3 has 15 amino acids. V shed 0 bases and J 8 bases; nucleotides not matched to a gene: 5. CDR1 is SGHNT, CDR2 YYREEE, per germline (reference sequence). The CDR3 reads CASSLGDREVGELFF. Here the CDR3 DNA reads TGTGCCAGCAGCTTGGGGGACAGGGAAGTAGGGGAGCTGTTTTTT.

The rearrangement links TRBV25-1 to TRBJ2-7; D is perhaps TRBD2 (6 bases). The CDR3 is made up of 11 amino acids. Germline lookup yields CDR1 MGHDK and CDR2 SYGVNS. V dropped 4 bases and J dropped 11 bases, with 12 bases sitting between them. CDR3 coding DNA: TGTGCCAGCAGTGGAGGTGGGGAGGAGTACTTC. This codes for CASSGGGEEYF.

CDR3 nucleotide sequence: TGCGCCAGCAGCCAAGTACCTAGCGGGGGGGTAACAGATACGCAGTATTTT. Protein sequence: CASSQVPSGGVTDTQYF. The genes are TRBV4-1 and TRBJ2-3; TRBD2 aligns across 12 bases. The CDR3 consists of 17 residues. Germline V gene lookup returns CDR1 MGHRA and CDR2 YSYEKL. Unmatched junction bases numbered 5, after V lost 1 base and J lost 3 bases.

This chain joins TRBV6-1 and TRBJ1-2; D may be TRBD1 (5 bases). CDR1 and CDR2 from the germline V gene are MNHNS and SASEGT. The ends were cut back, 1 base at V and 0 bases at J, with 18 bases in the middle. The CDR3 length is 18 residues. In nucleotides, the CDR3 is TGTGCCAGCAGTGAAGGCCCAGCGACAGCCCTAGCTAACTATGGCTACACCTTC. Translation: CASSEGPATALANYGYTF.

This chain joins TRBV27 and TRBJ2-5; maybe TRBD2 (7 bases). Germline V gives CDR1 MNHEY, CDR2 SMNVEV (reference sequence). V lost 3 bases to trimming and J lost 5 bases, with 13 bases between them. The CDR3 consists of 14 residues. The CDR3 DNA follows: TGTGCCAGCAGTTTGGTGGGGGGGCGGGAGACCCAGTACTTC. Its protein is CASSLVGGRETQYF.

The chain joins TRBV9 to TRBJ2-3; 8 bases map to TRBD2. V lost 4 bases to trimming and J lost 5 bases; unmatched junction nucleotides: 15. The length of the CDR3 is 17 residues. Looked up from germline, CDR1 is SGDLS and CDR2 is YYNGEE. The CDR3 coding sequence is TGTGCCAGCAGCTCACAGGAGGCTAGCGGGTACGGAGATACGCAGTATTTT. Protein: CASSSQEASGYGDTQYF.

The chain employs TRBV28 and TRBJ1-1, with no clear D. Trimming took off 1 base at V and 10 bases at J, with 16 bases between the two ends. The germline V gene has CDR1 MDHEN and CDR2 SYDVKM. The CDR3 runs 14 residues. The CDR3, as DNA: TGTGCCAGCAGTTTATTTCGTCTCGGGAAACGAGCTTTCTTT. It translates to CASSLFRLGKRAFF.

CDR3: CASSPREEAGGPYEQYF. CDR3 DNA sequence: TGTGCCAGCAGCCCCAGGGAGGAGGCAGGGGGCCCTTATGAGCAGTACTTC. This rearrangement joins TRBV27 to TRBJ2-7; 8 nucleotides match TRBD1. Per germline, CDR1 MNHEY and CDR2 SMNVEV (reference sequence). The CDR3 has 17 amino acids. The junction had 20 bases not matched to a gene; V was cut back by 6 bases and J by 7 bases.

This chain links TRBV27 with TRBJ2-5; TRBD2 matches at 8 bases. The J segment lost 3 bases and the V segment lost 4 bases, leaving 16 bases of the junction unmatched. Germline-derived CDR1 and CDR2 are MNHEY and SMNVEV (reference sequence). The CDR3 consists of 18 residues. The CDR3 DNA follows: TGTGCCAGCAGTTCCGCTGAGGGTAGCGGGGCCCAAAAAGAGACCCAGTACTTC. Protein: CASSSAEGSGAQKETQYF.

The CDR3 is CASSQDWQTANYGYTF. As DNA, the CDR3 is TGCGCCAGCAGCCAAGATTGGCAAACAGCTAACTATGGCTACACCTTC. The rearrangement uses TRBV4-3 and TRBJ1-2, with unresolved D. V was trimmed by 0 bases and J by 0 bases, leaving 11 bases between them. The CDR3 has 16 residues. The germline gives CDR1 LGHNA, CDR2 YSLEER.

The CDR3 DNA sequence: TGTGCCAGTAGTATTGGCAGGGGGCCCTACGAGCAGTACTTC. It is translated as CASSIGRGPYEQYF. The V call is TRBV19, the J call TRBJ2-7; 8 positions match TRBD1. Per the germline V gene, CDR1 is LNHDA and CDR2 is SQIVND (reference sequence). Unmatched junction bases numbered 3, after V lost 3 bases and J lost 2 bases. The CDR3 extends over 14 amino acids.

V usage is TRBV5-1 and J usage is TRBJ1-1; 7 nucleotides line up with TRBD1. Germline-derived CDR1 and CDR2 are SGHRS and YFSETQ. The V and J ends lost 4 bases and 7 bases, in that order; junction bases with no gene match: 7. The CDR3 loop spans 13 amino acids. CDR3 residues: CASSPRGGVEAFF. CDR3 nucleotide sequence: TGCGCCAGCAGCCCTAGAGGGGGCGTTGAAGCTTTCTTT.

This clone was detected only once. The chain recombines TRBV15 with TRBJ2-2, with D unresolved. Trimming shortened V by 8 bases and J by 0 bases, and 7 bases separated the two germline ends. In germline, CDR1 is LNHNV, CDR2 YYDKDF (reference sequence). CDR3 length: 13 residues. The CDR3 region has the DNA TGTGCCACCCGAAGCGCGAACACCGGGGAGCTGTTTTTT. This gives the protein CATRSANTGELFF.